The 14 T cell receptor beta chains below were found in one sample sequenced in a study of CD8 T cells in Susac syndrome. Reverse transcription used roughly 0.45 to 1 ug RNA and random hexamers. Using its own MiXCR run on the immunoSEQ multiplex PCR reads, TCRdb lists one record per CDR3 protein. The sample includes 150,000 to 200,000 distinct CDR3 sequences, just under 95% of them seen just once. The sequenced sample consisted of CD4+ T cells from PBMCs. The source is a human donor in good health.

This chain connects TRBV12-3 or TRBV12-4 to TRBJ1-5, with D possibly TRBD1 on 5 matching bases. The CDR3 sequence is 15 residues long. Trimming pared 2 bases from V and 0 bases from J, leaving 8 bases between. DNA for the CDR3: TGTGCCAGCAGTTTATCCGGGGCTAGCAATCAGCCCCAGCATTTT. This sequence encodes CASSLSGASNQPQHF.

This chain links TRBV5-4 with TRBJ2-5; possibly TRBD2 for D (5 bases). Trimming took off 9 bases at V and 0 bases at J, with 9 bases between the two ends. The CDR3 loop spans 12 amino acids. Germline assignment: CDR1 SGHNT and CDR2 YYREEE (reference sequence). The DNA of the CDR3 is TGTGCCATGAACGGGAACCAAGAGACCCAGTACTTC. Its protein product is CAMNGNQETQYF. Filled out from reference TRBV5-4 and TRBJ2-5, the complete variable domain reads ETGVTQSPTHLIKTRGQQVTLRCSSQSGHNTVSWYQQALGQGPQFIFQYYREEENGRGNFPPRFSGLQFPNYSSELNVNALELDDSALYLCAMNGNQETQYFGPGTRLLVL.

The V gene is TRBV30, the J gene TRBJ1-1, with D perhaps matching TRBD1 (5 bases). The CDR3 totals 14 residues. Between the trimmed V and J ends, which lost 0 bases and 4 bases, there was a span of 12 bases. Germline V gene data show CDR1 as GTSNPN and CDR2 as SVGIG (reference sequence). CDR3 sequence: CAWSVTSGGTEAFF. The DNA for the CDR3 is TGTGCCTGGAGTGTCACTTCGGGGGGCACTGAAGCTTTCTTT.

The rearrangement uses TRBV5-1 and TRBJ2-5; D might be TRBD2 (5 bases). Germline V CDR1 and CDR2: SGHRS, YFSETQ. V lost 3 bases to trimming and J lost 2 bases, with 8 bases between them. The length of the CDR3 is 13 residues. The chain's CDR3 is CASSWGEQETQYF. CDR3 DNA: TGCGCCAGCAGCTGGGGAGAGCAAGAGACCCAGTACTTC.

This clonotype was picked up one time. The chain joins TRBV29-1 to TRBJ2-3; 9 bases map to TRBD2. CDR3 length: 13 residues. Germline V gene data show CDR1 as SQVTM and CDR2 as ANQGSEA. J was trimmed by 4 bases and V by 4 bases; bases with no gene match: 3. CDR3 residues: CSVGTSASDTQYF. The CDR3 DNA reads TGCAGCGTTGGGACTAGCGCTTCAGATACGCAGTATTTT.

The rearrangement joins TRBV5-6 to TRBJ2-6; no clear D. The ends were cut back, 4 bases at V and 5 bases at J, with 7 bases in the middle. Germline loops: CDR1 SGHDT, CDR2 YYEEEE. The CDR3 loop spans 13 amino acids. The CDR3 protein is CASSQNWANVLTF. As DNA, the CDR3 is TGTGCCAGCAGCCAGAATTGGGCCAACGTCCTGACTTTC. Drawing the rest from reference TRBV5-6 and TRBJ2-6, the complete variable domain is DAGVTQSPTHLIKTRGQQVTLRCSPKSGHDTVSWYQQALGQGPQFIFQYYEEEERQRGNFPDRFSGHQFPNYSSELNVNALLLGDSALYLCASSQNWANVLTFGAGSRLTVL.

CDR3 DNA sequence: TGCAGCGTAACAGGGTTCAGGGAGCAGTTCTTC. Its protein product is CSVTGFREQFF. V and J are TRBV29-1 and TRBJ2-1; TRBD1 is a possible D gene (6 bases). The CDR3 has 11 residues. The V end lost 6 bases, the J end lost 10 bases, and 13 bases lay between the germline ends. Germline V CDR1 and CDR2: SQVTM, ANQGSEA.

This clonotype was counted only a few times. The CDR3 DNA reads as TGTGCCAGCATGCGCGACAGGTCTTCCCCTGAGCAGTTCTTC. This sequence encodes CASMRDRSSPEQFF. The gene calls are TRBV6-1 and TRBJ2-1, with D possibly TRBD1 on 6 matching bases. Germline lookup yields CDR1 MNHNS and CDR2 SASEGT. This CDR3 region has 14 residues. The V and J ends lost 7 bases and 9 bases respectively, with 19 bases between them.

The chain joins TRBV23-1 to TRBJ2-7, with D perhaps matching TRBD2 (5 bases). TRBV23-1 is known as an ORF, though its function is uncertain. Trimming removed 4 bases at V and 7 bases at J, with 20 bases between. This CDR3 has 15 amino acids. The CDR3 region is CASSRYLTGSTEQYF. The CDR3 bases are TGCGCCAGCAGTCGCTATTTGACGGGATCGACAGAGCAGTACTTC.

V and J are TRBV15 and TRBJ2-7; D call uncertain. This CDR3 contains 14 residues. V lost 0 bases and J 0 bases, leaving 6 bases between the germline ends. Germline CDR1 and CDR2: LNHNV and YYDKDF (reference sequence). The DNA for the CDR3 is TGTGCCACCAGCAGAGACAGGAGCTCCTACGAGCAGTACTTC. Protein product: CATSRDRSSYEQYF. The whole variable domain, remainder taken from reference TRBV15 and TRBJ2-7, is DAMVIQNPRYQVTQFGKPVTLSCSQTLNHNVMYWYQQKSSQAPKLLFHYYDKDFNNEADTPDNFQSRRPNTSFCFLDIRSPGLGDTAMYLCATSRDRSSYEQYFGPGTRLTVT.

CDR3 in amino acids: CASSKRALSYEQYF. As DNA, the CDR3 is TGTGCCAGCAGCAAAAGGGCCCTCTCCTACGAGCAGTACTTC. V is TRBV21-1 and J is TRBJ2-7; TRBD2, as called in the table, went unchecked against the DNA. TRBV21-1 is a recognized pseudogene. The CDR3 contains 14 residues.

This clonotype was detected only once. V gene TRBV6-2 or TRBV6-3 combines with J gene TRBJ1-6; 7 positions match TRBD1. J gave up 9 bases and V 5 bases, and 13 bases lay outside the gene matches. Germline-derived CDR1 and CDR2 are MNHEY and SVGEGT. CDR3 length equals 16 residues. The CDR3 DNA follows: TGTGCCAGCAGTGTCCCCTCCGGGACAGTCACTTCACCCCTCCACTTT. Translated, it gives CASSVPSGTVTSPLHF.

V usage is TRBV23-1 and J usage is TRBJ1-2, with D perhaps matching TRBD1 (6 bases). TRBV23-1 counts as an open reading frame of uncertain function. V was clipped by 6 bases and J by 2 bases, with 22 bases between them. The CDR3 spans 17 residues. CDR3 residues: CASRSTNEDGTNYGYTF. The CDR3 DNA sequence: TGCGCCAGCAGGAGCACTAACGAGGACGGGACAAACTATGGCTACACCTTC.

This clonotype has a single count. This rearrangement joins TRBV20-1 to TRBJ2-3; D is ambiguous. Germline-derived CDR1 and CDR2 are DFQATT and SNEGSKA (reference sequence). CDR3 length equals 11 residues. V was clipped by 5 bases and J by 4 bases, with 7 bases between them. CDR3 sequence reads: CSAQSADTQYF. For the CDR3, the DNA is TGCAGTGCTCAATCTGCAGATACGCAGTATTTT.